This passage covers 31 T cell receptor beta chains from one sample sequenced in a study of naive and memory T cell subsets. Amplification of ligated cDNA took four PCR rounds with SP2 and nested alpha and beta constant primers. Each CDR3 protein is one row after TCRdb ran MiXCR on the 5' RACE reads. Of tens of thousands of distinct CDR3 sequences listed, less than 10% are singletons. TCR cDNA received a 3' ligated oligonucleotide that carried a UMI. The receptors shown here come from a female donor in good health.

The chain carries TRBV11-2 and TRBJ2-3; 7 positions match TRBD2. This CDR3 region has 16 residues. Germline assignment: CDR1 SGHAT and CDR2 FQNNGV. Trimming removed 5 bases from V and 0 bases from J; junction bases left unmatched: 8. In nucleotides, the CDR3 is TGTGCCAGCAGCACTTCGGGGCGGGGGAGCACAGATACGCAGTATTTT. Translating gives CASSTSGRGSTDTQYF.

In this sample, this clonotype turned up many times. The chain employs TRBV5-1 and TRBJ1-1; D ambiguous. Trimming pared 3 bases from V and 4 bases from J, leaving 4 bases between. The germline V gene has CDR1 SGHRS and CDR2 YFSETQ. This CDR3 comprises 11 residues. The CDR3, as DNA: TGCGCCAGCAGCTCCGTCACTGAAGCTTTCTTT. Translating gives CASSSVTEAFF.

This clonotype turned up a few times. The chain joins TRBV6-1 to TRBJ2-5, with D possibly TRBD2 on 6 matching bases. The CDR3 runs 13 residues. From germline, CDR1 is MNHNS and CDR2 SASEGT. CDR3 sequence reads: CAVRGTGGETQYF. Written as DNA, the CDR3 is TGTGCGGTCCGAGGGACTGGTGGAGAGACCCAGTACTTC.

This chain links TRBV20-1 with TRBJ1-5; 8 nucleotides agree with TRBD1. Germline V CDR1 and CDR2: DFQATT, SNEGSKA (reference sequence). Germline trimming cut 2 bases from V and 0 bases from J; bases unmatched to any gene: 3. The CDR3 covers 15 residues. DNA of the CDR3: TGCAGTGCTAGAAGGGACAGGAATAGCAATCAGCCCCAGCATTTT. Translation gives CSARRDRNSNQPQHF.

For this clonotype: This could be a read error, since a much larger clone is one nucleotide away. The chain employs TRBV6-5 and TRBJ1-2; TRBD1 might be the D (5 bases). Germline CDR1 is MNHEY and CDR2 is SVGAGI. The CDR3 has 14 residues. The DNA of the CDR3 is TGTGGCAGCAGTTGGAGGCAGGGTCGCTATGGCTACACCTTC. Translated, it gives CGSSWRQGRYGYTF.

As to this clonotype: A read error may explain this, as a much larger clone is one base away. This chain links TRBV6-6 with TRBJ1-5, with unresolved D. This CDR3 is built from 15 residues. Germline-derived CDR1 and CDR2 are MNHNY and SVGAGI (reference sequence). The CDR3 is CANSYSIYSNQPQHF. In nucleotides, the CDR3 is TGTGCCAACAGTTACTCAATCTATAGCAATCAGCCCCAGCATTTT.

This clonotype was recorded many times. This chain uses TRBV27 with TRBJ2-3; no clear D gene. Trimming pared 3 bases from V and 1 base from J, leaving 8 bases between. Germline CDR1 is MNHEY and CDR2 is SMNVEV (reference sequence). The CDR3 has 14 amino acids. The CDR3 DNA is TGTGCCAGCAGTTTCCGACGGGGCACAGATACGCAGTATTTT. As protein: CASSFRRGTDTQYF.

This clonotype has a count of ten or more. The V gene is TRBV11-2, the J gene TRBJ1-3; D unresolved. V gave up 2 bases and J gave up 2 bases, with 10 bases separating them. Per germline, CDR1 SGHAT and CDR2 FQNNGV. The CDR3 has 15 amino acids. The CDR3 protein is CASSLRTAPGNTIYF. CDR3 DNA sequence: TGTGCCAGCAGCTTAAGGACGGCGCCTGGAAACACCATATATTTT. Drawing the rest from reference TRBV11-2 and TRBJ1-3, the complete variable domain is EAGVAQSPRYKIIEKRQSVAFWCNPISGHATLYWYQQILGQGPKLLIQFQNNGVVDDSQLPKDRFSAERLKGVDSTLKIQPAKLEDSAVYLCASSLRTAPGNTIYFGEGSWLTVV.

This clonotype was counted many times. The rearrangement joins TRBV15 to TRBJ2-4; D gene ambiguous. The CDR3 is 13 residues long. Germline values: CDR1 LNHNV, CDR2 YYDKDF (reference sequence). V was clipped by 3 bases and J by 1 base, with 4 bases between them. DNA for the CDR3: TGTGCCACCAGCAGGGGGGCCAAAAACATTCAGTACTTC. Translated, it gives CATSRGAKNIQYF.

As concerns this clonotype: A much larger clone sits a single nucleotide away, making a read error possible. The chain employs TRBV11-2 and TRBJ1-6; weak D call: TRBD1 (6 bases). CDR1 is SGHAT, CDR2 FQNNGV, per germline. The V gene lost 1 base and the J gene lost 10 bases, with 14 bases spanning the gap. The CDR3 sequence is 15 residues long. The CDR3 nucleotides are TGTGCCAGCAGCTTAGTCGGACAGCTTAAATCACCCCTCCACTTT. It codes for CASSLVGQLKSPLHF.

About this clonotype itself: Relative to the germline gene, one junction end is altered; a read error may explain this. DNA of the CDR3: TGTGCCAGCAGCCGAAGCCGTACAACAGGGGACTATGGCGACACCTTC. Translation gives CASSRSRTTGDYGDTF. The chain uses TRBV7-3 and TRBJ1-2, with TRBD1 matching over 7 bases. The CDR3 is 16 residues long. Germline CDR1 and CDR2: SGHTA and FQGTGA.

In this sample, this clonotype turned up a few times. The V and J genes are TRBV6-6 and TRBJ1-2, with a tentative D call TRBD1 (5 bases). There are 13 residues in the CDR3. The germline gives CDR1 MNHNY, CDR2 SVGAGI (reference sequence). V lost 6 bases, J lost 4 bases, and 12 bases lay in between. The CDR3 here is CASSFGTAYGYTF. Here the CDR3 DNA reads TGTGCCAGCAGCTTCGGGACGGCCTATGGCTACACCTTC.

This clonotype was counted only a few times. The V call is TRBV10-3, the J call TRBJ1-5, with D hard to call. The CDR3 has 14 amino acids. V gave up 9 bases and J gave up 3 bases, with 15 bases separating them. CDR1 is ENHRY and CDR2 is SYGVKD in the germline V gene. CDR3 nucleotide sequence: TGTGCCATTTCCATGGAGGGCTCCAATCAGCCCCAGCATTTT. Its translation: CAISMEGSNQPQHF.

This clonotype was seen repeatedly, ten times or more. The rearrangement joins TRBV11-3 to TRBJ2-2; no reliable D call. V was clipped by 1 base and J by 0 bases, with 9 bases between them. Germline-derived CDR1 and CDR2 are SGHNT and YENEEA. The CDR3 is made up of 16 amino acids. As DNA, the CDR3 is TGTGCCAGCAGCTTAGCCTTCGTTTCGAACACCGGGGAGCTGTTTTTT. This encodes CASSLAFVSNTGELFF.

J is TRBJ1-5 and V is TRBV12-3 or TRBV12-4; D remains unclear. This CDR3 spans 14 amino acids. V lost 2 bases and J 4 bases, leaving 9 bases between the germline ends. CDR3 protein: CASSLWQNNQPQHF. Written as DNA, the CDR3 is TGTGCCAGCAGTTTATGGCAGAATAATCAGCCCCAGCATTTT.

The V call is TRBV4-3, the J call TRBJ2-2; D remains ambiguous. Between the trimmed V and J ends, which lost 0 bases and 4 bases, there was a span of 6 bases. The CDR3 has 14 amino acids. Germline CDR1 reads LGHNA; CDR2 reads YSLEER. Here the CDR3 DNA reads TGCGCCAGCAGCCAAGATCCGCGCACCGGGGAGCTGTTTTTT. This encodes CASSQDPRTGELFF.

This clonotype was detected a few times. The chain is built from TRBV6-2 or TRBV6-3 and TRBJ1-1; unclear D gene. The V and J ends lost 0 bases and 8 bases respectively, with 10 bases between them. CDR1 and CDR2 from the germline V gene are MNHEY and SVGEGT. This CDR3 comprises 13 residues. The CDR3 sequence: CASSYSKKDEAFF. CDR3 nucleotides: TGTGCCAGCAGTTACTCGAAAAAAGACGAAGCTTTCTTT.

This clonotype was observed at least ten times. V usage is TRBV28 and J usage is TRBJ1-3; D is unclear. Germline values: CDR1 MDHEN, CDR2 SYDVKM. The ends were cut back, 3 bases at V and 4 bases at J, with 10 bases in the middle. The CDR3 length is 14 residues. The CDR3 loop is CASSLSSPGNTIYF. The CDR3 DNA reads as TGTGCCAGCAGTTTGTCATCCCCGGGAAACACCATATATTTT.

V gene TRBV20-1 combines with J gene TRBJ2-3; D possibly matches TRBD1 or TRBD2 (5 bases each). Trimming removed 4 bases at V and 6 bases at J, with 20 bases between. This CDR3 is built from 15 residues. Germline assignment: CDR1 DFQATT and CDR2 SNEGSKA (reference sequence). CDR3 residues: CSATIGPDGADTQYF. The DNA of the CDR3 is TGCAGTGCTACGATAGGACCAGACGGGGCGGATACGCAGTATTTT.

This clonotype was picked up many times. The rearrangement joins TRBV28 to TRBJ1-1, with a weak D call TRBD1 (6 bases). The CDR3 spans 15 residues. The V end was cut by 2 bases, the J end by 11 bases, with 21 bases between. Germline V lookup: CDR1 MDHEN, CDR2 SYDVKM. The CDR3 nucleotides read TGTGCCAGCAGTTTAAGGTTTCTATACAGGGATGTCGCTTTCTTT. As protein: CASSLRFLYRDVAFF.

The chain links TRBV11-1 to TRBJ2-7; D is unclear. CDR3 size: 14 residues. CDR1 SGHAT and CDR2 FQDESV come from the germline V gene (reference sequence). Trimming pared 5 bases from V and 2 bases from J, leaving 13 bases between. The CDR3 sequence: CASSPAGMPYEQYF. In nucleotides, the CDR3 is TGTGCCAGCAGCCCAGCAGGTATGCCCTACGAGCAGTACTTC.

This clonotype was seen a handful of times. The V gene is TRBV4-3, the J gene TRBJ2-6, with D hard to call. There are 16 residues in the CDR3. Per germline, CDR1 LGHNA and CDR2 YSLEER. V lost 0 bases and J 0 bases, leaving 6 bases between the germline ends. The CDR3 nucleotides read TGCGCCAGCAGCCAAGATAGTAACTCTGGGGCCAACGTCCTGACTTTC. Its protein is CASSQDSNSGANVLTF.

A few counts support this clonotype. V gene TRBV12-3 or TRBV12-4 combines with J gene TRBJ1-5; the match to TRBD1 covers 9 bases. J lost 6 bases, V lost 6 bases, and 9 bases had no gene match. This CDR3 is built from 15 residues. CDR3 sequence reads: CASSRTGVSGQPQHF. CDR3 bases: TGTGCCAGCAGCCGGACAGGGGTGTCTGGTCAGCCCCAGCATTTT.

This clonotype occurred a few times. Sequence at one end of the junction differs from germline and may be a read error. CDR3 nucleotide sequence: TGTGCCAGCAGCCCAGCCTCCGGGGCTTATGGCGACACCTTC. This translates into CASSPASGAYGDTF. The chain combines TRBV3-1 with TRBJ1-2, with a weak D call TRBD1 (5 bases). The germline gives CDR1 LGHDT, CDR2 YNNKEL (reference sequence). The CDR3 has 14 residues.

CDR3 nucleotides: TGTGCCAGCACCGGGAGGAGCTATCGGACAGATACGCAGTATTTT. It encodes CASTGRSYRTDTQYF. The chain carries TRBV12-3 or TRBV12-4 and TRBJ2-3; 7 nucleotides line up with TRBD2. J was trimmed by 3 bases and V by 7 bases; bases with no gene match: 10. CDR3 length equals 15 residues.

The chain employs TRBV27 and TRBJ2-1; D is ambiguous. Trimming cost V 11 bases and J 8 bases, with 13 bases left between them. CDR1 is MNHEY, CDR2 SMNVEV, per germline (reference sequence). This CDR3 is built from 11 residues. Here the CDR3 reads CASQKVDEQFF. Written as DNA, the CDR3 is TGTGCCTCCCAAAAGGTGGATGAGCAGTTCTTC.

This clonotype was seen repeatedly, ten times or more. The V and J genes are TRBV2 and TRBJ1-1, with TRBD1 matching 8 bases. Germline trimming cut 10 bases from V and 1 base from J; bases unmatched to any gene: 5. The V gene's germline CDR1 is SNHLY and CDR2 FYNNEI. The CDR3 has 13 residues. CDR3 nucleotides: TGTGCCATCACAGGGGGGTCGAACACTGAAGCTTTCTTT. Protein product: CAITGGSNTEAFF. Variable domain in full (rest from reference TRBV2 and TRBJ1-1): EPEVTQTPSHQVTQMGQEVILRCVPISNHLYFYWYRQILGQKVEFLVSFYNNEISEKSEIFDDQFSVERPDGSNFTLKIRSTKLEDSAMYFCAITGGSNTEAFFGQGTRLTVV.

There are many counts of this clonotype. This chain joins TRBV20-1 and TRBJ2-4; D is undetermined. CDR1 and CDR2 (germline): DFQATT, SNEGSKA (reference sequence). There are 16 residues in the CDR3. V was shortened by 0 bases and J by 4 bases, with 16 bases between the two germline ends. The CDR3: CSARDKKAALKNIQYF. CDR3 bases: TGCAGTGCTAGAGATAAGAAGGCAGCCCTTAAAAACATTCAGTACTTC.

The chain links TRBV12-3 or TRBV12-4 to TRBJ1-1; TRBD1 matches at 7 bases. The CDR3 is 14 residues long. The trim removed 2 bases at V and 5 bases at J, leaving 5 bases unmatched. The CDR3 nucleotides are TGTGCCAGCAGTTTATGGAACAGGGGAACTGAAGCTTTCTTT. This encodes CASSLWNRGTEAFF.

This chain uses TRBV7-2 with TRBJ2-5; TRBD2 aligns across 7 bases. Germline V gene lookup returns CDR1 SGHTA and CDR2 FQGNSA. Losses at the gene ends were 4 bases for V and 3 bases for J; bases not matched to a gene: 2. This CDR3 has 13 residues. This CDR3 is CASSWSGEETQYF. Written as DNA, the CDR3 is TGTGCCAGCAGCTGGAGCGGGGAAGAGACCCAGTACTTC.

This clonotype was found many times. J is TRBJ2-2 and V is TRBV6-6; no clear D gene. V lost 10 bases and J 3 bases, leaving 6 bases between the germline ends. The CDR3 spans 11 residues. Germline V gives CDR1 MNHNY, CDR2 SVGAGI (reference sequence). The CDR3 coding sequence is TGTGCCATCAGATACACCGGGGAGCTGTTTTTT. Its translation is CAIRYTGELFF.